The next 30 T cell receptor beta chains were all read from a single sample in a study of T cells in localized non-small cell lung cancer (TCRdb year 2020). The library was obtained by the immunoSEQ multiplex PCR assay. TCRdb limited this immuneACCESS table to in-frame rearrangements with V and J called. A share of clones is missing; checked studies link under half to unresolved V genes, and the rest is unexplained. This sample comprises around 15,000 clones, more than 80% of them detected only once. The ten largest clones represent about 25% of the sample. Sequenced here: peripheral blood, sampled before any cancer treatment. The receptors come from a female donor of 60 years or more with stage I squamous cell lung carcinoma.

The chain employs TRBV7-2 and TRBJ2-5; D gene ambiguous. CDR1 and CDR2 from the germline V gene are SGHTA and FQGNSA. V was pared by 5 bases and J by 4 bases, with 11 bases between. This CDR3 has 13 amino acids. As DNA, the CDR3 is TGTGCCAGCAGCGAGGCCAGAGGAGAGACCCAGTACTTC. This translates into CASSEARGETQYF.

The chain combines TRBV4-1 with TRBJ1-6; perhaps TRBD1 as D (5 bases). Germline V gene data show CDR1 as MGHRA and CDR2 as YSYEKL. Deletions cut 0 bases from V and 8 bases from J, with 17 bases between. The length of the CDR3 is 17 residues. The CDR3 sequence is CASSQDRAGRGYSPLHF. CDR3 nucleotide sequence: TGCGCCAGCAGCCAAGATAGGGCAGGGAGAGGTTATTCACCCCTCCACTTT.

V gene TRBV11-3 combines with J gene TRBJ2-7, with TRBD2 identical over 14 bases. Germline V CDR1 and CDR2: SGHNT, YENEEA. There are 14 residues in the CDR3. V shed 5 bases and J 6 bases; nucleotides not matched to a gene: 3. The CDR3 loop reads CASSAGLAGAEQYF. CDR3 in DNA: TGTGCCAGCAGCGCGGGACTAGCGGGAGCCGAGCAGTACTTC.

CDR3 nucleotide sequence: TGTGCCAGCAGTCCCTATGGGCCTGGAAACACCATATATTTT. Translation: CASSPYGPGNTIYF. The rearrangement uses TRBV2 and TRBJ1-3; D is undetermined. This CDR3 contains 14 residues. Trimming cost V 5 bases and J 2 bases, with 10 bases left between them. Germline values: CDR1 SNHLY, CDR2 FYNNEI.

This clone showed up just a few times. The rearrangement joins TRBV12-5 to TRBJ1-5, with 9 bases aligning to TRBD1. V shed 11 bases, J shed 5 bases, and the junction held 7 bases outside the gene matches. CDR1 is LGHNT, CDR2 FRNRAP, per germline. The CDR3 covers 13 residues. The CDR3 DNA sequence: TGTGCTTGGGGGCGACAGGGGGATCAGCCCCAGCATTTT. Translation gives CAWGRQGDQPQHF.

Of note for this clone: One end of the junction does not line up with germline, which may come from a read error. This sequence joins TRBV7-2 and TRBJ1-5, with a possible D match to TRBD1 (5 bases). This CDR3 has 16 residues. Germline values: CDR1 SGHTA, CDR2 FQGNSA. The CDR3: CASSQDSSTDNQPQHF. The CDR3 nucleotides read TGCGCCAGCAGCCAAGATAGTTCGACAGACAATCAGCCCCAGCATTTT.

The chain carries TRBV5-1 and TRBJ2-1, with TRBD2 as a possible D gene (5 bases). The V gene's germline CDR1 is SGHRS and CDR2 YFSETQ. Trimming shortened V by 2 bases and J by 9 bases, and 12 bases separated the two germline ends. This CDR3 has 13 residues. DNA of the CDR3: TGCGCCAGCAGCTTAGGTCCCGGAGGTGAGCAGTTCTTC. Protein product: CASSLGPGGEQFF.

The CDR3 protein is CASSQEIAGETDTQYF. CDR3 bases: TGTGCCAGCAGCCAAGAAATAGCGGGGGAGACAGATACGCAGTATTTT. The V and J genes are TRBV4-2 and TRBJ2-3, with 9 nucleotides matching TRBD2. This CDR3 spans 16 amino acids. Germline-derived CDR1 and CDR2 are LGHNA and YNFKEQ. The J segment lost 3 bases and the V segment lost 0 bases, leaving 4 bases of the junction unmatched.

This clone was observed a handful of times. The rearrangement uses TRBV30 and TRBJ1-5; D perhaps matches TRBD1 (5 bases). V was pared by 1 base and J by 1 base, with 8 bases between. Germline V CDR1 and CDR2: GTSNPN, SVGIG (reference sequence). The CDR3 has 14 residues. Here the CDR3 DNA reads TGTGCCTGGAGTGCGTGGGGGAGCAATCAGCCCCAGCATTTT. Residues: CAWSAWGSNQPQHF.

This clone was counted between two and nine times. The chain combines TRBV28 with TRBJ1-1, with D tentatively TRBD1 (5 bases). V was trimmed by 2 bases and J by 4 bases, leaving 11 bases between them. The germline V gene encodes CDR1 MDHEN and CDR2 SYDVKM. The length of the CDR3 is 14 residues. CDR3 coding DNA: TGTGCCAGCAGTTTAGGTGTTGGGGGCACTGAAGCTTTCTTT. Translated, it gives CASSLGVGGTEAFF.

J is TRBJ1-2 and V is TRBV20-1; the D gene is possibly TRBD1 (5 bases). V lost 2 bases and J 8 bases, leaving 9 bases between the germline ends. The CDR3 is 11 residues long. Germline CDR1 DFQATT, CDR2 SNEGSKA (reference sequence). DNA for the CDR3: TGCAGTGCTAGAACCAGGGAAGGCTACACCTTC. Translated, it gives CSARTREGYTF.

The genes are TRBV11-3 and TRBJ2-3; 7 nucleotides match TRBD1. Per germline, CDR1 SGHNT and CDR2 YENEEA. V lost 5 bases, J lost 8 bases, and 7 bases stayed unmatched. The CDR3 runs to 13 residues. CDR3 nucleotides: TGTGCCAGCAGCGGGGAGACAGGGTCTACGCAGTATTTT. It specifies CASSGETGSTQYF.

The CDR3 coding sequence is TGTGCCAGCAGCTTGGGGGCGGGACAACTGGGCGAAAAACTGTTTTTT. This encodes CASSLGAGQLGEKLFF. The genes are TRBV5-5 and TRBJ1-4, with D tentatively TRBD1 (6 bases). CDR3 size: 16 residues. V lost 0 bases to trimming and J lost 8 bases, with 17 bases between them. Germline V CDR1 and CDR2: SGHKS, YYEKEE (reference sequence).

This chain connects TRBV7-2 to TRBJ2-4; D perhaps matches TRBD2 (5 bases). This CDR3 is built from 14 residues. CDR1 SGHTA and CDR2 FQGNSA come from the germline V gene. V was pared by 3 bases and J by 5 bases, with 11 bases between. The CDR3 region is CASSFGGPQNIQYF. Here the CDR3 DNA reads TGTGCCAGCAGCTTTGGAGGTCCCCAAAACATTCAGTACTTC. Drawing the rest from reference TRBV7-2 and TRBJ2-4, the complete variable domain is GAGVSQSPSNKVTEKGKDVELRCDPISGHTALYWYRQSLGQGLEFLIYFQGNSAPDKSGLPSDRFSAERTGGSVSTLTIQRTQQEDSAVYLCASSFGGPQNIQYFGAGTRLSVL.

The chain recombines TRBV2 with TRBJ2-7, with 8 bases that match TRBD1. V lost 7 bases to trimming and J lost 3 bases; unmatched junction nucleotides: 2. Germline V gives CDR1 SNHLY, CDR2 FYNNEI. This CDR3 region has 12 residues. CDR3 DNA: TGTGCCAGCAATACAGGGGGCTACGAGCAGTACTTC. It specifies CASNTGGYEQYF. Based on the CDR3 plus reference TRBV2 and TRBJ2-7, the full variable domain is EPEVTQTPSHQVTQMGQEVILRCVPISNHLYFYWYRQILGQKVEFLVSFYNNEISEKSEIFDDQFSVERPDGSNFTLKIRSTKLEDSAMYFCASNTGGYEQYFGPGTRLTVT.

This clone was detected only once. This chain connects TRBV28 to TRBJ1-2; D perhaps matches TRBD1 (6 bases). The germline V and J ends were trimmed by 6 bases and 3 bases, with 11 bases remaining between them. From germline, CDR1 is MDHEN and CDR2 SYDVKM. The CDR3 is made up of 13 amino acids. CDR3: CASRLQGYYGYTF. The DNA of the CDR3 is TGTGCCAGCAGACTACAGGGCTACTATGGCTACACCTTC.

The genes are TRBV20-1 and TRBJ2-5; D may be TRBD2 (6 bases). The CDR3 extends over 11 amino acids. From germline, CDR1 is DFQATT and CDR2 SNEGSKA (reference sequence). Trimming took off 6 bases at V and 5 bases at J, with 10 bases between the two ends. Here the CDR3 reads CSAVRGETQYF. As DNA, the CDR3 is TGCAGTGCCGTACGGGGGGAGACCCAGTACTTC.

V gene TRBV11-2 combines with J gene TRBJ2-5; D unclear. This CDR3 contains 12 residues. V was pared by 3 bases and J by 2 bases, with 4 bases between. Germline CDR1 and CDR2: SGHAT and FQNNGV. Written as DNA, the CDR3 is TGTGCCAGCAGCTTCCATCAAGAGACCCAGTACTTC. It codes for CASSFHQETQYF. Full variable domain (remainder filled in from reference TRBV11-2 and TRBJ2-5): EAGVAQSPRYKIIEKRQSVAFWCNPISGHATLYWYQQILGQGPKLLIQFQNNGVVDDSQLPKDRFSAERLKGVDSTLKIQPAKLEDSAVYLCASSFHQETQYFGPGTRLLVL.

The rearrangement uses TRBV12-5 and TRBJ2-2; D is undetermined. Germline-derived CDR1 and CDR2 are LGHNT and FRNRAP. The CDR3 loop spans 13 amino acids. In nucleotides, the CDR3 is TGTGCCTCGGCTTTGGGAAACACCGGGGAGCTGTTTTTT. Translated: CASALGNTGELFF.

In DNA form, the CDR3 reads TGTGCCAGCGGGAAGGGACCTGAAGCTTTCTTT. This gives the protein CASGKGPEAFF. J is TRBJ1-1 and V is TRBV2; the D gene is possibly TRBD1 (5 bases). The germline V gene has CDR1 SNHLY and CDR2 FYNNEI. V lost 8 bases, J lost 6 bases, and 10 bases lay in between. CDR3 size: 11 residues.

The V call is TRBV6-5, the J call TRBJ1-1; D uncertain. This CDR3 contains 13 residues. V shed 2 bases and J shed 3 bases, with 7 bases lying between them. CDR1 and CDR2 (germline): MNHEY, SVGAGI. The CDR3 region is CASSYKGDTEAFF. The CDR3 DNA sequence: TGTGCCAGCAGTTACAAGGGTGACACTGAAGCTTTCTTT.

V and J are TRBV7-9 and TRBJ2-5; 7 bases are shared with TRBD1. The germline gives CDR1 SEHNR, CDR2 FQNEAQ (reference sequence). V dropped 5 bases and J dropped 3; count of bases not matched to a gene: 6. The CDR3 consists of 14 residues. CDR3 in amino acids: CASSPTGSEETQYF. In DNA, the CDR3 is TGTGCCAGCAGCCCGACAGGGTCGGAAGAGACCCAGTACTTC. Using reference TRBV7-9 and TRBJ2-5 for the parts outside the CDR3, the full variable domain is DTGVSQNPRHKITKRGQNVTFRCDPISEHNRLYWYRQTLGQGPEFLTYFQNEAQLEKSRLLSDRFSAERPKGSFSTLEIQRTEQGDSAMYLCASSPTGSEETQYFGPGTRLLVL.

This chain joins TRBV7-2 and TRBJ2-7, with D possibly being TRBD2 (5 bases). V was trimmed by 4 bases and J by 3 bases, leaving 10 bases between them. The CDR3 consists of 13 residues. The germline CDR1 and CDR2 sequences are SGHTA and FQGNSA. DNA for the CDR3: TGTGCCAGCAGCTACGACTATCGCTACGAGCAGTACTTC. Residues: CASSYDYRYEQYF.

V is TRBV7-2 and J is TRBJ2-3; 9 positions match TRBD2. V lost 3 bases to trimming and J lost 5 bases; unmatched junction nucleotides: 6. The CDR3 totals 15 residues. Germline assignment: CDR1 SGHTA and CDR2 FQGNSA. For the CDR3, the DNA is TGTGCCAGCAGCTTGTTAGCGGGAGATGTAGATACGCAGTATTTT. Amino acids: CASSLLAGDVDTQYF.

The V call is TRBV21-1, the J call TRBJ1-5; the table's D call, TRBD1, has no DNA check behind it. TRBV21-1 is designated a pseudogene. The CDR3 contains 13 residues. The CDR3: CASATGGLQPQHF. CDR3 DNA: TGTGCCAGCGCGACAGGGGGCCTTCAGCCCCAGCATTTT.

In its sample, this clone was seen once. CDR3 residues: CASSRGQAYEQYF. Here the CDR3 DNA reads TGTGCCAGCAGCCGGGGACAGGCCTACGAGCAGTACTTC. The chain combines TRBV5-6 with TRBJ2-7, with 8 bases identical to TRBD1. CDR1 SGHDT and CDR2 YYEEEE come from the germline V gene. The CDR3 totals 13 residues. Trimming took 4 bases from V and 2 from J; bases not matched to a gene: 2.

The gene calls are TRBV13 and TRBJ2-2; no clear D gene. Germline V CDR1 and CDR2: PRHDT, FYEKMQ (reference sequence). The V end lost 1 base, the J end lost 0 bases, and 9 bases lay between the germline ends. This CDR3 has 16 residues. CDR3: CASSLVFPSNTGELFF. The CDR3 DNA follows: TGTGCCAGCAGCTTAGTCTTCCCTTCGAACACCGGGGAGCTGTTTTTT.

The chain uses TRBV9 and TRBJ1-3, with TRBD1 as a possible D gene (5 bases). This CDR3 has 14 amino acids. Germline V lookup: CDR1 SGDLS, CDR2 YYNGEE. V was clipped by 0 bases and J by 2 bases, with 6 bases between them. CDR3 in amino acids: CASSVAGTGNTIYF. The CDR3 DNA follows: TGTGCCAGCAGCGTAGCAGGGACTGGAAACACCATATATTTT.

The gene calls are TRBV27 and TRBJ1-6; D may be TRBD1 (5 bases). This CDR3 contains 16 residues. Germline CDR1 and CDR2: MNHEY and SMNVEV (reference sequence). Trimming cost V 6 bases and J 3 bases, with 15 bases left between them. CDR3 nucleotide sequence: TGTGCCAGCAGGGCCCGGGGGTTTCTCTATAATTCACCCCTCCACTTT. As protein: CASRARGFLYNSPLHF.

Here the CDR3 DNA reads TGTGCCAGCAGTTTCGGGACAGGTTACGAGCAGTACTTC. Translation gives CASSFGTGYEQYF. The rearrangement links TRBV7-9 to TRBJ2-7, with TRBD1 matching over 8 bases. Germline lookup yields CDR1 SEHNR and CDR2 FQNEAQ (reference sequence). V was clipped by 6 bases and J by 4 bases; unmatched bases: 5. The CDR3 length is 13 residues.